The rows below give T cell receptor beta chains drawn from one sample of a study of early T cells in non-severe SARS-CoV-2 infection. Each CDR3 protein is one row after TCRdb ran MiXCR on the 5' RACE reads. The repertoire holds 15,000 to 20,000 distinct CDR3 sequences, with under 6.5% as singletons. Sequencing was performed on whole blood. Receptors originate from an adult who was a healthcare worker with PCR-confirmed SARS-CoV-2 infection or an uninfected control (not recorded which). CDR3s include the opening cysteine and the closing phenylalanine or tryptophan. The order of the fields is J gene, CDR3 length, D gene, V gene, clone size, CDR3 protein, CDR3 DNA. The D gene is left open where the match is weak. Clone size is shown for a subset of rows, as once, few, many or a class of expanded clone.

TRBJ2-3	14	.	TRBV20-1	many	CSARELAESHTQYF	TGCAGTGCCCGGGAGCTGGCGGAGTCTCATACGCAGTATTTT
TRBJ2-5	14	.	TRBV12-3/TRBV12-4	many	CASSLASGQETQYF	TGTGCCAGCAGTTTAGCTAGCGGACAAGAGACCCAGTACTTC
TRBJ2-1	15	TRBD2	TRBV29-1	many	CSVPRSGSSYNEQFF	TGCAGCGTTCCGAGGAGCGGGAGCTCCTACAATGAGCAGTTCTTC
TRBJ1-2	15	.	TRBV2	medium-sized	CASAQGEVGNYGYTF	TGTGCCAGCGCCCAAGGGGAGGTGGGGAACTATGGCTACACCTTC
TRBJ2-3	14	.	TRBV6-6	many	CASSPRGGPDTQYF	TGTGCCAGCAGTCCAAGGGGGGGCCCAGATACGCAGTATTTT
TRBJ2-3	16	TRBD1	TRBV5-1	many	CASSFRQGISTDTQYF	TGCGCCAGCAGCTTCCGACAGGGGATAAGCACAGATACGCAGTATTTT
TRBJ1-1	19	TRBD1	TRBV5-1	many	CASSFSPTGGVGMNTEAFF	TGCGCCAGCAGCTTTTCCCCGACAGGGGGCGTCGGGATGAACACTGAAGCTTTCTTT
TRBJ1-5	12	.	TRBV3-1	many	CASSPTLGPQHF	TGTGCCAGCAGCCCCACATTGGGGCCCCAGCATTTT
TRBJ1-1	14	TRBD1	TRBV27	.	CASGDRDLNTEAFF	TGTGCCAGCGGAGACAGGGACCTGAACACTGAAGCTTTCTTT
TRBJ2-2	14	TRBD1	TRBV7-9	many	CASSPDRVAGELFF	TGTGCCAGCAGCCCGGACAGGGTAGCCGGGGAGCTGTTTTTT
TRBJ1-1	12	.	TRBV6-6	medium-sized	CASSYSSTEAFF	TGTGCCAGCAGTTACTCCAGTACTGAAGCTTTCTTT
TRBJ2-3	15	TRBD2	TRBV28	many	CASRLAGGSTDTQYF	TGTGCCAGCAGACTAGCGGGAGGAAGCACAGATACGCAGTATTTT
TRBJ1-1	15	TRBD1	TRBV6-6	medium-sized	CASSYSGQGVAEAFF	TGTGCCAGCAGTTACTCGGGGCAGGGGGTGGCTGAAGCTTTCTTT
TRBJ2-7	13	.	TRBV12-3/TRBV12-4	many	CASNSGTNYEQYF	TGTGCCAGCAACTCCGGGACGAACTACGAGCAGTACTTC
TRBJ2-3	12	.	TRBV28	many	CASSLGAISVYF	TGTGCCAGCAGTTTAGGGGCCATAAGCGTGTATTTT
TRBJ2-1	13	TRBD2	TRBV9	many	CASSSGTNNEQFF	TGTGCCAGCAGCTCAGGGACTAACAATGAGCAGTTCTTC
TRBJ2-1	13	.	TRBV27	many	CASSFGGYNEQFF	TGTGCCAGCAGTTTCGGGGGTTACAATGAGCAGTTCTTC
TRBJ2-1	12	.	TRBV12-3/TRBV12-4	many	CASSSNFNEQFF	TGTGCCAGCAGCTCGAACTTCAATGAGCAGTTCTTC
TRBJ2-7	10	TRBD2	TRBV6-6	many	CASGRGEQYF	TGTGCCTCCGGGAGGGGCGAGCAGTACTTC
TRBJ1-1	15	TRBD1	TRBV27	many	CASSFGQGANTEAFF	TGTGCCAGCAGTTTCGGTCAGGGGGCTAACACTGAAGCTTTCTTT
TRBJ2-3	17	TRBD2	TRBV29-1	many	CSVEGGSSGSGTDTQYF	TGCAGCGTCGAAGGGGGGAGTAGCGGGAGTGGTACAGATACGCAGTATTTT
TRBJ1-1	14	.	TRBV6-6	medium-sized	CASIPGPRLTEAFF	TGTGCCAGCATCCCGGGACCCCGGCTCACTGAAGCTTTCTTT
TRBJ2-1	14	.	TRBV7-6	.	CASSSLTGNNEQFF	TGTGCCAGCAGCTCCCTAACAGGGAACAATGAGCAGTTCTTC
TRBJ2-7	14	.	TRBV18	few	CASSPMDGAYEQYF	TGTGCCAGCTCACCGATGGACGGAGCCTACGAGCAGTACTTC
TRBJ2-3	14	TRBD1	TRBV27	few	CASRVTGVEGTQYF	TGTGCCAGCAGGGTGACAGGGGTAGAGGGTACGCAGTATTTT
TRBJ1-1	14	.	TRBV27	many	CASSLTGLNTEAFF	TGTGCCAGCAGTTTAACGGGCCTGAACACTGAAGCTTTCTTT
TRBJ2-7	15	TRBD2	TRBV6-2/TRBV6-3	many	CASSYIAGVTYEQYF	TGTGCCAGCAGTTACATAGCGGGGGTTACCTACGAGCAGTACTTC
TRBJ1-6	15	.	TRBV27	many	CASSFDSSYNSPLHF	TGTGCCAGCAGTTTCGATAGCTCCTATAATTCACCCCTCCACTTT
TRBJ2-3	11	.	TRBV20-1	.	CSAADRDTQYF	TGCAGTGCCGCAGACAGAGATACGCAGTATTTT
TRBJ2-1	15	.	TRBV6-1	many	CASSGELSSYNEQFF	TGTGCCAGCAGTGGGGAGCTGAGCTCCTACAATGAGCAGTTCTTC
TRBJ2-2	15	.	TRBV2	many	CATTGGPEYTGELFF	TGTGCCACGACAGGCGGCCCCGAGTACACCGGGGAGCTGTTTTTT
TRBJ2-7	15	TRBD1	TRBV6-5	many	CASRRDSTLSYEQYF	TGTGCCAGCAGACGGGACAGCACCCTATCCTACGAGCAGTACTTC
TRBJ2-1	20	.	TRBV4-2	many	CASSQRSMGTLGTGYNEQFF	TGTGCCAGCAGCCAACGGAGCATGGGGACGCTGGGTACGGGTTACAATGAGCAGTTCTTC
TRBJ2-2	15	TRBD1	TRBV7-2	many	CASSFGTGGTGELFF	TGTGCCAGCAGCTTTGGGACAGGGGGCACCGGGGAGCTGTTTTTT
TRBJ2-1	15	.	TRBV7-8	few	CASSPGTVGGVEQFF	TGTGCCAGCAGCCCCGGGACAGTGGGAGGGGTTGAGCAGTTCTTC
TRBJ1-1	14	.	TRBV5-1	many	CASSSSPPDSEAFF	TGCGCCAGCAGCTCGTCACCCCCGGACAGTGAAGCTTTCTTT
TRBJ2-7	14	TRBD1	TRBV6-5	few	CASSYSGQVYEQYF	TGTGCCAGCAGTTACTCGGGACAGGTTTACGAGCAGTACTTC
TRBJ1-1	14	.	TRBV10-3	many	CAISESSGPTEAFF	TGTGCCATCAGTGAGTCCTCAGGGCCCACTGAAGCTTTCTTT
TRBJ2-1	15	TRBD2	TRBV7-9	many	CASSSYGRTNNEQFF	TGTGCCAGCAGCTCGTACGGGAGGACAAACAATGAGCAGTTCTTC
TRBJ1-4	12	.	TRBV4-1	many	CASSQAYEKLFF	TGCGCCAGCAGCCAAGCTTATGAAAAACTGTTTTTT
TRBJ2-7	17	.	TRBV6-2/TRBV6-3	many	CASSYPSSGPVTYEQYF	TGTGCCAGCAGTTATCCTTCATCCGGACCCGTAACCTACGAGCAGTACTTC
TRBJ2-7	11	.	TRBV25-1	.	CASGTLREQYF	TGTGCCAGCGGGACCTTACGGGAGCAGTACTTC
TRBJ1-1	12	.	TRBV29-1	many	CRAGLTGTEAFF	TGCAGAGCGGGCCTTACTGGGACTGAAGCTTTCTTT
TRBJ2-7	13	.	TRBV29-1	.	CSVEAGPNNEQYF	TGCAGCGTTGAAGCTGGGCCAAATAACGAGCAGTACTTC
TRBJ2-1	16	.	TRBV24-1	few	CATSDPRTSSYNEQFF	TGTGCCACCAGTGATCCCCGGACTTCTTCCTACAATGAGCAGTTCTTC
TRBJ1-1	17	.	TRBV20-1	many	CSARRVPKQPQNTEAFF	TGCAGTGCTAGACGCGTGCCAAAGCAGCCCCAGAACACTGAAGCTTTCTTT
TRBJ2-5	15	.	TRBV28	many	CASSFTRAAQETQYF	TGTGCCAGCAGTTTCACGAGAGCGGCCCAAGAGACCCAGTACTTC
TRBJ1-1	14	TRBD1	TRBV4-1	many	CASSLRQGGTEAFF	TGCGCCAGCAGCCTGAGACAGGGAGGGACTGAAGCTTTCTTT
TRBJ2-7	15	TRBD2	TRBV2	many	CASSKTSASSYEQYF	TGTGCCAGCAGTAAGACTAGCGCGAGCTCCTACGAGCAGTACTTC
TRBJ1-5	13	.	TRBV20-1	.	CSARDGGNQPQHF	TGCAGTGCTAGAGATGGGGGAAATCAGCCCCAGCATTTT